A single sample is the source of the 27 T cell receptor beta chains below, sequenced in a study of T cell clones after liver transplantation. Profiled with immunoSEQ multiplex PCR; TCRdb holds only in-frame clones, not every one. This table holds about 70,000 clones, 75% to 85% found once. Sample: CD4+ T cells from blood, taken 12 months after liver transplant. The source is a human patient who received a liver transplant. Some T cells here may be from the graft donor.

This chain uses TRBV4-3 with TRBJ2-1, with 8 bases identical to TRBD1. V was pared by 6 bases and J by 2 bases, with 6 bases of the junction left unmatched. Germline CDR1 reads LGHNA; CDR2 reads YSLEER. There are 15 residues in the CDR3. The CDR3 DNA reads TGCGCCAGCAGGCTTGACAGGGGAACCTACAATGAGCAGTTCTTC. Its protein product is CASRLDRGTYNEQFF.

The chain employs TRBV29-1 and TRBJ2-3; a possible D gene is TRBD1 (6 bases). This CDR3 region has 14 residues. Germline CDR1 and CDR2: SQVTM and ANQGSEA. V shed 7 bases and J shed 2 bases, with 16 bases lying between them. The CDR3 region is CSAQHRDLTDTQYF. The CDR3 nucleotides read TGCAGCGCCCAACACAGGGATCTCACAGATACGCAGTATTTT.

The gene calls are TRBV28 and TRBJ1-2; D uncertain. This CDR3 spans 16 amino acids. The V end lost 6 bases, the J end lost 6 bases, and 23 bases lay between the germline ends. CDR1 MDHEN and CDR2 SYDVKM come from the germline V gene. The chain's CDR3 is CASSSPGGPSENGYTF. Written as DNA, the CDR3 is TGTGCCAGCAGCTCACCCGGTGGCCCCTCAGAGAATGGCTACACCTTC.

This chain's CDR3 is CATSSYGTGGNQPQHF. The CDR3 DNA reads as TGTGCCACCAGCAGTTACGGGACTGGGGGCAATCAGCCCCAGCATTTT. This rearrangement joins TRBV15 to TRBJ1-5; possibly TRBD1 for D (5 bases). The CDR3 has 16 amino acids. Trimming left V 3 bases short and J 2 bases short, with 14 bases between. Germline assignment: CDR1 LNHNV and CDR2 YYDKDF (reference sequence). Combining the CDR3 with reference TRBV15 and TRBJ1-5 gives the whole variable domain DAMVIQNPRYQVTQFGKPVTLSCSQTLNHNVMYWYQQKSSQAPKLLFHYYDKDFNNEADTPDNFQSRRPNTSFCFLDIRSPGLGDTAMYLCATSSYGTGGNQPQHFGDGTRLSIL.

This sequence joins TRBV5-1 and TRBJ2-1, with a possible D match to TRBD1 (5 bases). The germline gives CDR1 SGHRS, CDR2 YFSETQ. The CDR3 contains 13 residues. Trimming took off 0 bases at V and 9 bases at J, with 10 bases between the two ends. The chain's CDR3 is CASSLAVGREQFF. CDR3 bases: TGCGCCAGCAGCTTGGCCGTGGGGCGTGAGCAGTTCTTC.

The CDR3 DNA sequence: TGTGCCAGCAGCGTAGAGGGACAGGGGCCCAACACAGATACGCAGTATTTT. Protein sequence: CASSVEGQGPNTDTQYF. This sequence joins TRBV9 and TRBJ2-3; 10 bases match TRBD1. This CDR3 region has 17 residues. J gave up 2 bases and V 0 bases, and 6 bases lay outside the gene matches. Germline loops: CDR1 SGDLS, CDR2 YYNGEE.

This CDR3 reads CASSSSGGGSGINEQFF. CDR3 DNA: TGTGCCAGCAGCTCCAGCGGCGGGGGTAGCGGGATCAATGAGCAGTTCTTC. This rearrangement joins TRBV7-2 to TRBJ2-1, with TRBD2 matching over 8 bases. V shed 4 bases and J 6 bases; nucleotides not matched to a gene: 14. Looked up from germline, CDR1 is SGHTA and CDR2 is FQGNSA. This CDR3 spans 17 amino acids.

In its sample, this clone was seen once. The CDR3 nucleotides read TGTGCCAGCAGCTTAGGGACAGGGAGGGACACTGAAGCTTTCTTT. Translated: CASSLGTGRDTEAFF. The chain has TRBV7-8 and TRBJ1-1; the match to TRBD1 covers 8 bases. The CDR3 has 15 amino acids. V lost 1 base and J lost 3; bases outside the gene matches: 4. CDR1 is SGHVS, CDR2 FQNEAQ, per germline.

This clone was detected only once. The chain combines TRBV6-5 with TRBJ2-5; 12 bases line up with TRBD1. The germline V gene encodes CDR1 MNHEY and CDR2 SVGAGI. The CDR3 length is 13 residues. V was clipped by 8 bases and J by 5 bases; unmatched bases: 3. CDR3 DNA: TGTGCCAGCGGGACAGGGGGCGCGGAGACCCAGTACTTC. Translating it yields CASGTGGAETQYF.

This clone was seen more than once but under ten times. V is TRBV5-1 and J is TRBJ2-1, with TRBD2 matching over 8 bases. Germline assignment: CDR1 SGHRS and CDR2 YFSETQ. V trimming: 7 bases; J trimming: 7 bases; junction bases outside the gene matches: 13. CDR3 length: 15 amino acids. The CDR3 region has the DNA TGCGCCAGCGGTCCATTAGCGGGACTGGGAAATGAGCAGTTCTTC. This sequence encodes CASGPLAGLGNEQFF.

The J gene is TRBJ2-3, the V gene TRBV7-2, with TRBD1 matching over 8 bases. Germline V lookup: CDR1 SGHTA, CDR2 FQGNSA. Losses at the gene ends were 5 bases for V and 5 bases for J; bases not matched to a gene: 6. The CDR3 spans 14 residues. CDR3 protein: CASSGQGIGDTQYF. The CDR3 DNA follows: TGTGCCAGCAGCGGACAGGGAATTGGAGATACGCAGTATTTT.

This clone has a single count. The V call is TRBV10-3, the J call TRBJ2-1, with 12 bases that match TRBD2. CDR1 is ENHRY and CDR2 is SYGVKD in the germline V gene. The ends lost 10 bases at V and 5 bases at J; junction bases unmatched: 3. CDR3 length equals 13 residues. The CDR3 loop is CATGLAGNNEQFF. DNA for the CDR3: TGTGCCACCGGACTAGCGGGAAACAATGAGCAGTTCTTC.

V gene TRBV5-1 combines with J gene TRBJ2-7, with 11 bases lining up with TRBD2. CDR1 SGHRS and CDR2 YFSETQ come from the germline V gene. V lost 2 bases, J lost 1 base, and 2 bases stayed unmatched. The CDR3 runs 15 residues. The CDR3 nucleotides are TGCGCCAGCAGCTTCACTAGCGGGGGATCCTACGAGCAGTACTTC. Residues: CASSFTSGGSYEQYF.

This clone came up many times. The rearrangement links TRBV7-9 to TRBJ2-1, with 9 bases identical to TRBD1. V gave up 3 bases and J gave up 5 bases; unmatched junction bases: 5. The germline V gene encodes CDR1 SEHNR and CDR2 FQNEAQ (reference sequence). The CDR3 consists of 15 residues. The CDR3 loop reads CASSLGTGTNNEQFF. For the CDR3, the DNA is TGTGCCAGCAGCTTGGGGACAGGGACCAACAATGAGCAGTTCTTC.

This chain connects TRBV7-8 to TRBJ1-3; D is possibly TRBD1 (6 bases). The CDR3 is 16 amino acids. In germline, CDR1 is SGHVS, CDR2 FQNEAQ. V was cut by 2 bases and J by 3 bases, with 14 bases left in between. CDR3 nucleotides: TGTGCCAGCAGCTTACGGCAGGGGACGGTTGGAAACACCATATATTTT. Its protein is CASSLRQGTVGNTIYF.

V and J are TRBV28 and TRBJ1-5; D may be TRBD1 (6 bases). From germline, CDR1 is MDHEN and CDR2 SYDVKM. The V and J ends lost 5 bases and 0 bases respectively, with 23 bases between them. The CDR3 has 19 residues. The CDR3 DNA reads TGTGCCAGCAGTCCACCTGGGGCCTTAGGACAGTATAGCAATCAGCCCCAGCATTTT. Protein product: CASSPPGALGQYSNQPQHF.

The chain recombines TRBV28 with TRBJ1-1, with a weak D call TRBD1 (5 bases). This CDR3 has 18 residues. V lost 5 bases and J 3 bases, leaving 25 bases between the germline ends. Looked up from germline, CDR1 is MDHEN and CDR2 is SYDVKM. CDR3 amino acids: CASSPSGTLGPADTEAFF. The DNA of the CDR3 is TGTGCCAGCAGTCCCTCGGGGACCTTGGGCCCAGCGGACACTGAAGCTTTCTTT.

On this clone itself: Other DNA sequences within the sample encode an identical CDR3. This chain links TRBV5-1 with TRBJ2-7; maybe TRBD1 (5 bases). Germline CDR1 is SGHRS and CDR2 is YFSETQ. The CDR3 is 14 amino acids. V gave up 4 bases and J gave up 1 base, with 12 bases separating them. This chain's CDR3 is CASSPLTDSYEQYF. The CDR3, as DNA: TGCGCCAGCAGCCCACTGACAGATTCCTACGAGCAGTACTTC.

J is TRBJ2-2 and V is TRBV7-3, with unresolved D. CDR1 and CDR2 (germline): SGHTA, FQGTGA. This CDR3 comprises 14 residues. The germline V and J ends were trimmed by 2 bases and 5 bases, with 9 bases remaining between them. The CDR3 DNA reads TGTGCCAGCAGCTTACATTCTCTAACCGGGGAGCTGTTTTTT. This codes for CASSLHSLTGELFF.

V gene TRBV7-2 combines with J gene TRBJ1-2, with 8 nucleotides matching TRBD1. The J segment lost 4 bases and the V segment lost 6 bases, leaving 7 bases of the junction unmatched. Germline CDR1 SGHTA, CDR2 FQGNSA. The CDR3 runs to 14 residues. CDR3 DNA sequence: TGTGCCAGCAGTTTCGCCCAGGGGGCCTATGGCTACACCTTC. Its translation: CASSFAQGAYGYTF.

V gene TRBV29-1 combines with J gene TRBJ1-5; 7 bases fit TRBD1. Germline CDR1 is SQVTM and CDR2 is ANQGSEA. The junction had 5 bases not matched to a gene; V was cut back by 7 bases and J by 2 bases. CDR3 length equals 13 residues. CDR3 sequence reads: CSASGGGNQPQHF. CDR3 in DNA: TGCAGCGCCTCAGGGGGAGGCAATCAGCCCCAGCATTTT.

Only a few counts were recorded for this clone. The rearrangement joins TRBV28 to TRBJ2-1; 10 nucleotides match TRBD2. In germline, CDR1 is MDHEN, CDR2 SYDVKM. This CDR3 has 14 amino acids. The V and J ends lost 6 bases and 9 bases, in that order; junction bases with no gene match: 8. CDR3 loop: CASSPPGLAAEQFF. In DNA, the CDR3 is TGTGCCAGCAGCCCTCCAGGACTAGCGGCTGAGCAGTTCTTC.

The V call is TRBV5-1, the J call TRBJ1-1; tentative D call: TRBD1 (6 bases). V lost 5 bases, J lost 5 bases, and 25 bases lay in between. This CDR3 has 17 residues. Per the germline V gene, CDR1 is SGHRS and CDR2 is YFSETQ. This CDR3 reads CASSLMVQGPTGTEAFF. The CDR3 nucleotides read TGCGCCAGCAGTCTTATGGTACAGGGCCCTACTGGGACTGAAGCTTTCTTT.

The chain has TRBV19 and TRBJ1-5; perhaps TRBD1 as D (5 bases). Per germline, CDR1 LNHDA and CDR2 SQIVND (reference sequence). This CDR3 comprises 16 residues. V lost 6 bases to trimming and J lost 5 bases, with 20 bases between them. CDR3 sequence reads: CASRPSPGWGDQPQHF. The CDR3 DNA reads as TGTGCCAGTAGACCTTCGCCTGGGTGGGGGGATCAGCCCCAGCATTTT.

This chain uses TRBV7-2 with TRBJ2-7, with D unresolved. Germline V gene sequence: CDR1 SGHTA, CDR2 FQGNSA. The CDR3 totals 11 residues. Trimming stripped 5 bases from V and 4 bases from J, with 6 bases between. DNA of the CDR3: TGTGCCAGCAGCGTAGTTTACGAGCAGTACTTC. Translating gives CASSVVYEQYF. Filled out from reference TRBV7-2 and TRBJ2-7, the complete variable domain reads GAGVSQSPSNKVTEKGKDVELRCDPISGHTALYWYRQSLGQGLEFLIYFQGNSAPDKSGLPSDRFSAERTGGSVSTLTIQRTQQEDSAVYLCASSVVYEQYFGPGTRLTVT.

This chain links TRBV28 with TRBJ2-3; a weak D match, TRBD2 (6 bases). The CDR3 runs to 17 residues. V was shortened by 3 bases and J by 6 bases, with 22 bases between the two germline ends. Germline-derived CDR1 and CDR2 are MDHEN and SYDVKM. Here the CDR3 reads CASSFRGVREAFDTQYF. CDR3 nucleotides: TGTGCCAGCAGTTTTCGTGGGGTCAGGGAGGCCTTCGATACGCAGTATTTT.

J is TRBJ1-1 and V is TRBV5-1, with no clear D. This CDR3 contains 14 residues. Trimming pared 0 bases from V and 3 bases from J, leaving 9 bases between. Germline V lookup: CDR1 SGHRS, CDR2 YFSETQ. CDR3 protein: CASSLGPRDTEAFF. DNA for the CDR3: TGCGCCAGCAGCTTGGGACCACGCGACACTGAAGCTTTCTTT.